The clone carrying this TCR beta chain turned up a few times. This sample is part of a study of early T cells in non-severe SARS-CoV-2 infection. Per germline, CDR1 SEHNR and CDR2 FQNEAQ (reference sequence). The CDR3 covers 13 residues. V was cut by 2 bases and J by 3 bases, with 7 bases left in between. Via MiXCR, TCRdb re-called the 5' RACE reads, giving one row per CDR3 protein. The sample consists of tens of thousands of distinct CDR3 sequences, 6.5% to 7.5% of them appearing once. The source is an adult who was a healthcare worker with PCR-confirmed SARS-CoV-2 infection or an uninfected control (not recorded which). Here the sequenced sample was whole blood, taken at baseline. This chain joins TRBV7-9 and TRBJ1-2; no reliable D call. The CDR3 coding sequence is TGTGCCAGCAGCTTAATTCAGTACTATGGCTACACCTTC. As protein: CASSLIQYYGYTF.